Sequencing of this T cell receptor beta chain was carried out in a study of beta chain features in type 1 diabetes. Overall study context: All samples yielded 107,917,701 examined sorted cells.

A remark on this clone: The antigen is unknown.

Regarding the study as a whole: Among all four CD4+ subsets, Type 1 diabetes patients had TCRB CDR3s that were moderately but significantly shorter. For type 1 diabetes patients, VDJ junctions showed fewer insertions and more deletions.

The isolated RNA, all of it, was reverse transcribed, so expressed TCRB transcripts were what got sequenced. Repertoires were generated with immunoSEQ multiplex PCR, while TCRdb's copy carries only in-frame clones and drops some. The sample carries about 360,000 clones, around an eighth recorded once. The CDR3 is 17 amino acids. CDR1 is LGHNA, CDR2 YSLEER, per germline. Trimming stripped 0 bases from V and 1 base from J, with 14 bases between. V usage is TRBV4-3 and J usage is TRBJ2-3; the D gene is possibly TRBD2 (6 bases). Sequenced material: naive CD4+ T cells from blood. The source of this sequence is a woman between 18 and 30 years old with type 1 diabetes. The CDR3 coding sequence is TGCGCCAGCAGCCAAGATTTTGCGGCTAGCGGCACAGATACGCAGTATTTT. It yields the protein CASSQDFAASGTDTQYF.